Listed below are T cell receptor beta chains from one sample, sequenced in a study of identical twins. TCRdb processed the 5' RACE reads anew with MiXCR; each CDR3 protein has one entry. The sample yields approximately 600,000 distinct CDR3 sequences, 7.5% to 10% seen once. The same data also contributed to another study, on yellow fever vaccine responses in identical twins.

Sequenced material: PBMCs. The receptors shown here come from a woman aged 18-29 years in good health. CDR3s include the opening cysteine and the closing phenylalanine or tryptophan. Each record gives: V gene, J gene, D gene, clone size, CDR3 DNA, CDR3 protein. D genes are given only for firm matches. Clone size is not always given. Where it is, it says once, few, many or a class for expanded clones.

V gene: TRBV27; J gene: TRBJ2-3; D gene: -; clone size: few; CDR3 DNA: TGTGCCAGCAGTTTTGGGGGGCCAGATACGCAGTATTTT; CDR3 protein: CASSFGGPDTQYF
V gene: TRBV28; J gene: TRBJ2-7; D gene: TRBD1; clone size: few; CDR3 DNA: TGTGCCAGCAGTCGAGACAGGGGAGTCGGGTACGAGCAGTACTTC; CDR3 protein: CASSRDRGVGYEQYF
V gene: TRBV20-1; J gene: TRBJ2-4; D gene: -; clone size: few; CDR3 DNA: TGCAGTGCTAGAGTGGGGGCGGGTATCAAAAACATTCAGTACTTC; CDR3 protein: CSARVGAGIKNIQYF
V gene: TRBV20-1; J gene: TRBJ2-1; D gene: -; clone size: many; CDR3 DNA: TGCAGTGCTAGCGGGAGAAGCGGGCCCAATGAGCAGTTCTTC; CDR3 protein: CSASGRSGPNEQFF
V gene: TRBV6-5; J gene: TRBJ2-5; D gene: -; clone size: -; CDR3 DNA: TGTGCCAGCAGTTACCCCACAATAGAGACCCAGTACTTC; CDR3 protein: CASSYPTIETQYF
V gene: TRBV12-3/TRBV12-4; J gene: TRBJ2-5; D gene: -; clone size: many; CDR3 DNA: TGTGCCAGCCTAAGAGGGAACCAAGAGACCCAGTACTTC; CDR3 protein: CASLRGNQETQYF
V gene: TRBV29-1; J gene: TRBJ2-1; D gene: TRBD1; clone size: -; CDR3 DNA: TGCAGCGTTGAAATAGGGACAGGGGGTAACTACAATGAGCAGTTCTTC; CDR3 protein: CSVEIGTGGNYNEQFF
V gene: TRBV29-1; J gene: TRBJ2-7; D gene: TRBD2; clone size: many; CDR3 DNA: TGCAGCGTTGAAGATCGCGTTAGCAGCGGGGGTCGCTACGAGCAGTACTTC; CDR3 protein: CSVEDRVSSGGRYEQYF
V gene: TRBV20-1; J gene: TRBJ2-1; D gene: TRBD2; clone size: -; CDR3 DNA: TGCAGTGCTAGGGCGGGGGTCTCTGGGGGGTTCTTC; CDR3 protein: CSARAGVSGGFF
V gene: TRBV10-3; J gene: TRBJ2-2; D gene: TRBD1; clone size: many; CDR3 DNA: TGTGCCATCAGGGACGGGACAGGGGGATTCACTGACACCGGGGAGCTGTTTTTT; CDR3 protein: CAIRDGTGGFTDTGELFF
V gene: TRBV4-1; J gene: TRBJ2-2; D gene: -; clone size: few; CDR3 DNA: TGCGCCAGCAGCCAGGCGGGGCAGCCCGGGGAGCTGTTTTTT; CDR3 protein: CASSQAGQPGELFF
V gene: TRBV11-2; J gene: TRBJ2-7; D gene: -; clone size: many; CDR3 DNA: TGTGCCAGCAGCGGCCCGGCAGTCCCTCACCTCTACGAGCAGTACTTC; CDR3 protein: CASSGPAVPHLYEQYF
V gene: TRBV28; J gene: TRBJ2-7; D gene: -; clone size: -; CDR3 DNA: TGTGCCAGCAGTAACCCCCGGGAGCTACGATACGAGCAGTACTTC; CDR3 protein: CASSNPRELRYEQYF
V gene: TRBV27; J gene: TRBJ2-1; D gene: -; clone size: few; CDR3 DNA: TGTGCCAGCCGACCGTGGGGTAGCATGACCTACAATGAGCAGTTCTTC; CDR3 protein: CASRPWGSMTYNEQFF
V gene: TRBV2; J gene: TRBJ2-5; D gene: TRBD1; clone size: few; CDR3 DNA: TGTGCCAGCAGTGATTCGGGACAGGCCCTACACTGGGAGACCCAGTACTTC; CDR3 protein: CASSDSGQALHWETQYF
V gene: TRBV7-9; J gene: TRBJ1-6; D gene: TRBD1; clone size: many; CDR3 DNA: TGTGCCAGCAGCCGTCAGGGGGGACAGATTAATTCACCCCTCCACTTT; CDR3 protein: CASSRQGGQINSPLHF
V gene: TRBV7-6; J gene: TRBJ2-7; D gene: -; clone size: many; CDR3 DNA: TGTGCCAGCAGCTTCTCCGAGCAGTACTTC; CDR3 protein: CASSFSEQYF
V gene: TRBV7-2; J gene: TRBJ2-3; D gene: -; clone size: many; CDR3 DNA: TGTGCCAGCAGCTTAGTACGACAGGGCACAGATACGCAGTATTTT; CDR3 protein: CASSLVRQGTDTQYF
V gene: TRBV7-9; J gene: TRBJ2-3; D gene: -; clone size: many; CDR3 DNA: TGTGCCAGCAGGGGAGACAGTATTCGAACCACAGATACGCAGTATTTT; CDR3 protein: CASRGDSIRTTDTQYF
V gene: TRBV12-3/TRBV12-4; J gene: TRBJ1-1; D gene: -; clone size: many; CDR3 DNA: TGTGCCAGCATCCCGGACGGGCTGAACACTGAAGCTTTCTTT; CDR3 protein: CASIPDGLNTEAFF
V gene: TRBV11-2; J gene: TRBJ2-5; D gene: -; clone size: many; CDR3 DNA: TGTGCCAGCAGCCGGCGGGGTGTGGGGACCCAGTACTTC; CDR3 protein: CASSRRGVGTQYF
V gene: TRBV7-8; J gene: TRBJ1-3; D gene: -; clone size: -; CDR3 DNA: TGTGCCAGCAACCACGGTAGCGGGGCGACTGGAAACACCATATATTTT; CDR3 protein: CASNHGSGATGNTIYF
V gene: TRBV19; J gene: TRBJ2-2; D gene: -; clone size: many; CDR3 DNA: TGTGCCAGTAGTATGCTAGCCCCCGGGGAGCTGTTTTTT; CDR3 protein: CASSMLAPGELFF
V gene: TRBV13; J gene: TRBJ2-5; D gene: -; clone size: -; CDR3 DNA: TGTGCCAGCAGCCCCGGTTGGGGGGAGACCCAGTACTTC; CDR3 protein: CASSPGWGETQYF
V gene: TRBV30; J gene: TRBJ2-7; D gene: -; clone size: -; CDR3 DNA: TGTGCCTGGAGTGTACTGGGTATCGGTCACTACGAGCAGTACTTC; CDR3 protein: CAWSVLGIGHYEQYF
V gene: TRBV14; J gene: TRBJ2-2; D gene: -; clone size: few; CDR3 DNA: TGTGCCAGCAGCCAAGAACGGACAGGGAGGGCCACCGGGGAGCTGTTTTTT; CDR3 protein: CASSQERTGRATGELFF
V gene: TRBV7-3; J gene: TRBJ2-3; D gene: -; clone size: many; CDR3 DNA: TGTGCCAGCAGCTTAAGGGGGGCAGCCACAGATACGCAGTATTTT; CDR3 protein: CASSLRGAATDTQYF
V gene: TRBV7-7; J gene: TRBJ2-7; D gene: -; clone size: few; CDR3 DNA: TGTGCTAGCAGCTTAATCCCAGGGATAGGATACGAGCAGTACTTC; CDR3 protein: CASSLIPGIGYEQYF
V gene: TRBV3-1; J gene: TRBJ2-1; D gene: TRBD2; clone size: many; CDR3 DNA: TGTGCCAGCAGGCGCGGGGGAAGCTCCTACAATGAGCAGTTCTTC; CDR3 protein: CASRRGGSSYNEQFF
V gene: TRBV2; J gene: TRBJ2-1; D gene: TRBD1; clone size: -; CDR3 DNA: TGTGCCAGCAGTGCCGCGACAGGGATCGATGAGCAGTTCTTC; CDR3 protein: CASSAATGIDEQFF
V gene: TRBV6-5; J gene: TRBJ1-4; D gene: -; clone size: -; CDR3 DNA: TGTGCCAGCAGTTATTCCCAGGGCGCTTCTGCAACTAATGAAAAACTGTTTTTT; CDR3 protein: CASSYSQGASATNEKLFF
V gene: TRBV7-9; J gene: TRBJ2-1; D gene: -; clone size: -; CDR3 DNA: TGTGCCAGCAGCTCTTCGGGGGAGCAGTTCTTC; CDR3 protein: CASSSSGEQFF
V gene: TRBV27; J gene: TRBJ1-3; D gene: TRBD1; clone size: -; CDR3 DNA: TGTGCCAGCAGTTTAAGACAGGGATTGCCTGGAAACACCATATATTTT; CDR3 protein: CASSLRQGLPGNTIYF
V gene: TRBV30; J gene: TRBJ2-7; D gene: -; clone size: -; CDR3 DNA: TGTGCCTGGACCCCCCACAGGGTCCACGAGCAGTACTTC; CDR3 protein: CAWTPHRVHEQYF
V gene: TRBV7-3; J gene: TRBJ2-1; D gene: -; clone size: few; CDR3 DNA: TGTGCCAGCAGCTCAAGCACAGGGCCTGGCTACAATGAGCAGTTCTTC; CDR3 protein: CASSSSTGPGYNEQFF
V gene: TRBV4-1; J gene: TRBJ1-2; D gene: -; clone size: -; CDR3 DNA: TGCGCCAGCAGCCAAGGGTTATCGGATGGCTACACCTTC; CDR3 protein: CASSQGLSDGYTF
V gene: TRBV3-1; J gene: TRBJ2-7; D gene: -; clone size: few; CDR3 DNA: TGTGCCAGCAGCCAAGAAGGAGGTGAAACCCCTGCCTACGAGCAGTACTTC; CDR3 protein: CASSQEGGETPAYEQYF
V gene: TRBV7-8; J gene: TRBJ2-7; D gene: -; clone size: -; CDR3 DNA: TGTGCCAGCAGCTTAAGGGCCCAAACAGGGAGGACCTACGAGCAGTACTTC; CDR3 protein: CASSLRAQTGRTYEQYF
V gene: TRBV29-1; J gene: TRBJ2-2; D gene: TRBD2; clone size: many; CDR3 DNA: TGCAGCGTTCTCGGGGGGGGTCTAGCGGGAGACACCGGGGAGCTGTTTTTT; CDR3 protein: CSVLGGGLAGDTGELFF
V gene: TRBV5-1; J gene: TRBJ2-2; D gene: -; clone size: many; CDR3 DNA: TGCGCCAGCAAATCCCCCCTCGGCCCGAACACCGGGGAGCTGTTTTTT; CDR3 protein: CASKSPLGPNTGELFF
V gene: TRBV6-1; J gene: TRBJ1-1; D gene: -; clone size: few; CDR3 DNA: TGTGCCAGCAGCTCGACTTGGGCCATGAACACTGAAGCTTTCTTT; CDR3 protein: CASSSTWAMNTEAFF
V gene: TRBV27; J gene: TRBJ1-1; D gene: -; clone size: many; CDR3 DNA: TGTGCCAGCAGTTTTGGGGCTTACACTGAAGCTTTCTTT; CDR3 protein: CASSFGAYTEAFF
V gene: TRBV6-2/TRBV6-3; J gene: TRBJ1-2; D gene: -; clone size: -; CDR3 DNA: TGTGCCAGCAGAGATTCACCCGGGCTTAACTATGGCTACACCTTC; CDR3 protein: CASRDSPGLNYGYTF
V gene: TRBV7-3; J gene: TRBJ2-2; D gene: TRBD1; clone size: few; CDR3 DNA: TGTGCCAGCAGCCCCACAGGGGGCGACACCGGGGAGCTGTTTTTT; CDR3 protein: CASSPTGGDTGELFF
V gene: TRBV12-3/TRBV12-4; J gene: TRBJ2-2; D gene: TRBD2; clone size: few; CDR3 DNA: TGTGCCAGCAGTAGCGGGAGATCTCCCGGGGAGCTGTTTTTT; CDR3 protein: CASSSGRSPGELFF
V gene: TRBV20-1; J gene: TRBJ1-5; D gene: -; clone size: -; CDR3 DNA: TGCAGTGCCTATGAGACCAATCAGCCCCAGCATTTT; CDR3 protein: CSAYETNQPQHF
V gene: TRBV4-2; J gene: TRBJ2-7; D gene: -; clone size: many; CDR3 DNA: TGTGCCAGCAGTCCAGGAGACAGGAATGTCCACGAGCAGTACTTC; CDR3 protein: CASSPGDRNVHEQYF
V gene: TRBV20-1; J gene: TRBJ2-7; D gene: TRBD2; clone size: few; CDR3 DNA: TGCAGTGCTAGACCCCCCGCGGGGGTTGTAGAGCAGTACTTC; CDR3 protein: CSARPPAGVVEQYF
V gene: TRBV14; J gene: TRBJ2-7; D gene: -; clone size: -; CDR3 DNA: TGTGCCAGCAGCCAACAACCCTTGGGCGGAGAGCCCTACGAGCAGTACTTC; CDR3 protein: CASSQQPLGGEPYEQYF
V gene: TRBV28; J gene: TRBJ2-3; D gene: -; clone size: many; CDR3 DNA: TGTGCCAGCAGTCCACAATCCACAGATACGCAGTATTTT; CDR3 protein: CASSPQSTDTQYF
V gene: TRBV3-1; J gene: TRBJ2-1; D gene: TRBD2; clone size: many; CDR3 DNA: TGTGCCAGCAGCCAAGTAGCGGGGCAATACAATGAGCAGTTCTTC; CDR3 protein: CASSQVAGQYNEQFF
V gene: TRBV11-2; J gene: TRBJ2-3; D gene: -; clone size: few; CDR3 DNA: TGTGCCAGCAGCTCCCGACAGGTTCGGGATACGCAGTATTTT; CDR3 protein: CASSSRQVRDTQYF
V gene: TRBV20-1; J gene: TRBJ2-1; D gene: -; clone size: -; CDR3 DNA: TGCAGTGCTAATGACTTCAATGAGCAGTTCTTC; CDR3 protein: CSANDFNEQFF